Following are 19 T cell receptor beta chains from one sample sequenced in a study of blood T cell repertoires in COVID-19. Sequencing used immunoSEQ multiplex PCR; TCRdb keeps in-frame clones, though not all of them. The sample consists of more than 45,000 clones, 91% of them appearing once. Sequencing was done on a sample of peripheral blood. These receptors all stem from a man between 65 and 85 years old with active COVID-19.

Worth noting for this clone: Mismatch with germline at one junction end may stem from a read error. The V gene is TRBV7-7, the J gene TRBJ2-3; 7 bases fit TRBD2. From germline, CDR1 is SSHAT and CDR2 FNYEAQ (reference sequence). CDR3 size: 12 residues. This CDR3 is CASSSGGGSQYF. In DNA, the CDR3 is TGTGCTAGCAGCTCGGGAGGAGGTTCGCAGTATTTT.

CDR3 in DNA: TGTGCCAGTAGCCAGTGGAACACTGAAGCTTTCTTT. Translation: CASSQWNTEAFF. The chain employs TRBV19 and TRBJ1-1; D not resolved. Germline V gene data show CDR1 as LNHDA and CDR2 as SQIVND (reference sequence). The CDR3 runs 12 residues. V lost 6 bases and J lost 1, with 6 bases in between.

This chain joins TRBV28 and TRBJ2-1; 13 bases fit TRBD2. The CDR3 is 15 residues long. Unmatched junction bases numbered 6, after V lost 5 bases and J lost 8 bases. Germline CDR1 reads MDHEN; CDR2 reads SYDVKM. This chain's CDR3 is CASSPRGTSGDEQFF. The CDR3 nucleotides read TGTGCCAGCAGTCCCCGGGGGACTAGCGGGGATGAGCAGTTCTTC.

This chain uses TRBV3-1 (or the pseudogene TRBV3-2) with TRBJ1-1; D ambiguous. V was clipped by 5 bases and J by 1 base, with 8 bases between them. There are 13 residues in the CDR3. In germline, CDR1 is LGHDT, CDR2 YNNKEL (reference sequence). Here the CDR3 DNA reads TGTGCCAGCAGCGACACAAAGAACACTGAAGCTTTCTTT. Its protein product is CASSDTKNTEAFF.

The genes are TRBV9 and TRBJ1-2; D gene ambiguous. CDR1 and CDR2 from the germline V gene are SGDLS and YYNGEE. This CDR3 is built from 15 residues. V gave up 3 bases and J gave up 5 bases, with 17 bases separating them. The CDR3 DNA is TGTGCCAGCAGCGGACCCTCCTTACGGGGTTATGGCTACACCTTC. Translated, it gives CASSGPSLRGYGYTF.

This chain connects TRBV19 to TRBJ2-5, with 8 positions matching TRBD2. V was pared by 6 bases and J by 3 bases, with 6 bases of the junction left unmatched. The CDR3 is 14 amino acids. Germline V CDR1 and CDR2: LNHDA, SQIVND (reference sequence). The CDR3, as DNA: TGTGCCAGTAGATCCGGGACTAGTAAAGAGACCCAGTACTTC. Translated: CASRSGTSKETQYF.

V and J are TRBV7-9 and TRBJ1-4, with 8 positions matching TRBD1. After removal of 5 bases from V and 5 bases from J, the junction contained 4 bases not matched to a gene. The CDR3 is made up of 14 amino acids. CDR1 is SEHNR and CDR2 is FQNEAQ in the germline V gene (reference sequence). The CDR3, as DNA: TGTGCCAGCAGCCCTAGACAGGGGAATGAAAAACTGTTTTTT. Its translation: CASSPRQGNEKLFF.

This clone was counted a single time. This chain's CDR3 is CASSLHDRGMNTEAFF. The DNA of the CDR3 is TGTGCCAGCAGTTTACATGACAGGGGCATGAACACTGAAGCTTTCTTT. The rearrangement uses TRBV27 and TRBJ1-1; TRBD1 matches 8 bases. The V gene's germline CDR1 is MNHEY and CDR2 SMNVEV (reference sequence). V dropped 2 bases and J dropped 0; count of bases not matched to a gene: 5. This CDR3 has 16 residues.

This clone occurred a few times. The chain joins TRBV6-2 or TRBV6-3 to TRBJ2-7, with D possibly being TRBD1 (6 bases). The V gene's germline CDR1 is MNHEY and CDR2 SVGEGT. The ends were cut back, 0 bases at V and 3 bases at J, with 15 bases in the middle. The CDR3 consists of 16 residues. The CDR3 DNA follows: TGTGCCAGCAGTTACTCGCCATCGGGACACCTCTACGAGCAGTACTTC. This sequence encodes CASSYSPSGHLYEQYF.

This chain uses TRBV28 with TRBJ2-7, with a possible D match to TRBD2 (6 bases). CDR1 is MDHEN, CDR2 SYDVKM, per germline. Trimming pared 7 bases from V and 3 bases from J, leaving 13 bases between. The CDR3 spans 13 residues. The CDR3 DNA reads TGTGCCAGCATTCCAAGGGGAGGCTACGAGCAGTACTTC. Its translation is CASIPRGGYEQYF. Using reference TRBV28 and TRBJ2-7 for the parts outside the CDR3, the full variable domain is DVKVTQSSRYLVKRTGEKVFLECVQDMDHENMFWYRQDPGLGLRLIYFSYDVKMKEKGDIPEGYSVSREKKERFSLILESASTNQTSMYLCASIPRGGYEQYFGPGTRLTVT.

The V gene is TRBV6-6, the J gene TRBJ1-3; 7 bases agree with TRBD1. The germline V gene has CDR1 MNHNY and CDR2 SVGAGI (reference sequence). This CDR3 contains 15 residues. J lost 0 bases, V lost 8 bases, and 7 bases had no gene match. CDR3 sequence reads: CASGDRIGSGNTIYF. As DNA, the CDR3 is TGTGCCAGCGGGGACAGAATAGGCTCTGGAAACACCATATATTTT.

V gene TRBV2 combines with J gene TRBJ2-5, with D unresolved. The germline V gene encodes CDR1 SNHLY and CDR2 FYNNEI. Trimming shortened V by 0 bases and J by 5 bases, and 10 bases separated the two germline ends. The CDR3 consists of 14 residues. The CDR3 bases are TGTGCCAGCAGTGAAGCCGCCAATCAGGAGACCCAGTACTTC. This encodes CASSEAANQETQYF.

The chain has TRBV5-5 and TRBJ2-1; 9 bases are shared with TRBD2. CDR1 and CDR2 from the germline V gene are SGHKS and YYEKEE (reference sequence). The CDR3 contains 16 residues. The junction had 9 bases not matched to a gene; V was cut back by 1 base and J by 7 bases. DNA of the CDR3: TGTGCCAGCAGCTTGTTTGAGACTAGCGGCCGGAATGAGCAGTTCTTC. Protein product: CASSLFETSGRNEQFF.

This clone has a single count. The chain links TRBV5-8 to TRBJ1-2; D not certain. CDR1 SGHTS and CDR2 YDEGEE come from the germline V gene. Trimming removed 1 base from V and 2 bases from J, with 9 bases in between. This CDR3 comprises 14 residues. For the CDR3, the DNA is TGTGCCAGCAGCTTGAAATACAGCAACTATGGCTACACCTTC. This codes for CASSLKYSNYGYTF.

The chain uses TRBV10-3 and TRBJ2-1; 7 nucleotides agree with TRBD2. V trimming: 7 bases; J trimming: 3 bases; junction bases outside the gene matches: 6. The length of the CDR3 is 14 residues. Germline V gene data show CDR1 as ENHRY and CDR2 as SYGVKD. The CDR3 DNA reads TGTGCCATCACGGAACGGGGGGTCTACAATGAGCAGTTCTTC. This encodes CAITERGVYNEQFF.

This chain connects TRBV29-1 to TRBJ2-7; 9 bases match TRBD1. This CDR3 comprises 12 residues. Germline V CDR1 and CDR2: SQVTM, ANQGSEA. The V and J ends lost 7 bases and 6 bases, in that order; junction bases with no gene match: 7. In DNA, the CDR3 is TGCAGCGGCGGACAGGGGACCGGCGAGCAGTACTTC. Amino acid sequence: CSGGQGTGEQYF.

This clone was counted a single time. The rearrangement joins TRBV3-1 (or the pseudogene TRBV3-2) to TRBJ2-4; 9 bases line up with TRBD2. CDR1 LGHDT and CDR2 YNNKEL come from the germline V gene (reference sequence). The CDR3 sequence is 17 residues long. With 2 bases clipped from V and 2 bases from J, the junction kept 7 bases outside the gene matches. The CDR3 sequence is CASSQTGGGASKNIQYF. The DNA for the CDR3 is TGTGCCAGCAGCCAAACGGGCGGGGGGGCCTCCAAAAACATTCAGTACTTC.

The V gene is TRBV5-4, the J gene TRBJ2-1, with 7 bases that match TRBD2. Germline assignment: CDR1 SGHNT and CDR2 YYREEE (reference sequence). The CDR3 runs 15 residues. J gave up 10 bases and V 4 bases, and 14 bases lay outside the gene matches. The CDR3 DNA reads TGTGCCAGCAGCCCAAAACTAGCGCCCCAGGAGGAGCAGTTCTTC. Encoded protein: CASSPKLAPQEEQFF.

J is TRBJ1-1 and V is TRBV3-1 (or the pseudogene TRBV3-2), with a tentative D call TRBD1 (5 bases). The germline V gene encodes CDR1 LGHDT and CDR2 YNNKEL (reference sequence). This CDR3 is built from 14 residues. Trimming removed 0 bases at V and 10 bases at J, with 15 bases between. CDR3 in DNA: TGTGCCAGCAGCCAAGATGATGGCAGGGCTAGAGCTTTCTTT. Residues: CASSQDDGRARAFF.